This TCR beta chain originates from a study of T cells after yellow fever vaccination. Regarding the study as a whole: Peak timing came faster in the weaker secondary response, day 5 versus 15. Highly abundant clonotypes carried over from the bulk population could end up in FACS-sorted repertoires as contaminants.

CDR3 length: 15 residues. Trimming shortened V by 5 bases and J by 0 bases, and 16 bases separated the two germline ends. The germline V gene has CDR1 DFQATT and CDR2 SNEGSKA (reference sequence). Note on this clonotype: Its cognate antigen is unknown.

Template switching by 5'RACE produced TCR cDNA, adding a universal primer site and UMIs. TCRdb re-analysed the 5' RACE reads in MiXCR, keeping a single row per CDR3 protein. Found here are around 250,000 distinct CDR3 sequences, about 7.1% of them singletons; the top ten hold more than 0.8%. This specimen consisted of CD4+ T cells sorted from PBMCs, obtained 15 days after the yellow fever booster vaccination. V is TRBV20-1 and J is TRBJ1-2; no firm D call. The receptor comes from a man in his thirties or forties who received the YFV17D yellow fever vaccine. Here the CDR3 reads CSALLSGFTNYGYTF. As DNA, the CDR3 is TGCAGTGCTCTCCTCTCGGGGTTTACTAACTATGGCTACACCTTC.